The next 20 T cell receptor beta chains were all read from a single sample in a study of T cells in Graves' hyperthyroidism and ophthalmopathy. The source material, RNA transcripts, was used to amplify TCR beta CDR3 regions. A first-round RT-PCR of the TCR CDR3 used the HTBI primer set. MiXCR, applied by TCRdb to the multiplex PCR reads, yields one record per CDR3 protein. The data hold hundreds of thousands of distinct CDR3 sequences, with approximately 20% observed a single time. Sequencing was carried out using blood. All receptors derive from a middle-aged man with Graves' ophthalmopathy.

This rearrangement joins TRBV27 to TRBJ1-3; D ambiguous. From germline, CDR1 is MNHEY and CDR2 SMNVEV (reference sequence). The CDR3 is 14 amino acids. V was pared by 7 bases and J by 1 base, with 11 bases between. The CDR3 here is CASKGRLSGNTIYF. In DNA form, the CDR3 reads TGTGCCAGCAAAGGCAGATTATCTGGAAACACCATATATTTT.

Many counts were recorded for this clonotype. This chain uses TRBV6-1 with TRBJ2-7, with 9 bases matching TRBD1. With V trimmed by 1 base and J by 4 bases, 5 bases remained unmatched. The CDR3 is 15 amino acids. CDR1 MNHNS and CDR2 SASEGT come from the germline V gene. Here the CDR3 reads CASSEGSGTGYEQYF. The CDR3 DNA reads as TGTGCCAGCAGTGAAGGCTCCGGGACAGGGTACGAGCAGTACTTC.

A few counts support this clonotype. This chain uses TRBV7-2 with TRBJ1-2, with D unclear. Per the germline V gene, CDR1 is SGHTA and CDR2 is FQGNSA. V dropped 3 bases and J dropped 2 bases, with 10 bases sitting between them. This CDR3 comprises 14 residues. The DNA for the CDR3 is TGTGCCAGCAGCTTTCCCGGGAAGAACTATGGCTACACCTTC. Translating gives CASSFPGKNYGYTF.

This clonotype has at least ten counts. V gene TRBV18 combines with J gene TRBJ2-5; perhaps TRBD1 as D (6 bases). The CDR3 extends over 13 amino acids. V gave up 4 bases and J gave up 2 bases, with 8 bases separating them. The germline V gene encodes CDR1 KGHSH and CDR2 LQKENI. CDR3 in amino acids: CASSQGDQETQYF. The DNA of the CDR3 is TGTGCCAGCTCACAGGGGGATCAAGAGACCCAGTACTTC. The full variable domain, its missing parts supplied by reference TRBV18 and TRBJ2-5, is NAGVMQNPRHLVRRRGQEARLRCSPMKGHSHVYWYRQLPEEGLKFMVYLQKENIIDESGMPKERFSAEFPKEGPSILRIQQVVRGDSAAYFCASSQGDQETQYFGPGTRLLVL.

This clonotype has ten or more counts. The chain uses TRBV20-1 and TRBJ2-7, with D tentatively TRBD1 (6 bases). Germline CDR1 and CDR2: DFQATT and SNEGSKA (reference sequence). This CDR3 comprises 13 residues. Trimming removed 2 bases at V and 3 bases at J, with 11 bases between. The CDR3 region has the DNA TGCAGTGCTAGACAGGACAGCGACTACGAGCAGTACTTC. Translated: CSARQDSDYEQYF.

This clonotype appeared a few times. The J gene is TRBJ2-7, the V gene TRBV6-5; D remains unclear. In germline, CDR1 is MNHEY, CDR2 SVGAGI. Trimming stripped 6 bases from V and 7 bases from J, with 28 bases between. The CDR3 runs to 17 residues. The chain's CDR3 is CASSPPAGQFPLREQYF. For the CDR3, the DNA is TGTGCCAGCAGCCCGCCGGCAGGTCAATTCCCCCTCCGGGAGCAGTACTTC.

CDR3 nucleotide sequence: TGCAGTGCTAGAGATCTCGGACCAGCGGGGAGGGGGACCTACGAGCAGTACTTC. Translating gives CSARDLGPAGRGTYEQYF. The rearrangement uses TRBV20-1 and TRBJ2-7; D perhaps matches TRBD2 (7 bases). The V end lost 0 bases, the J end lost 2 bases, and 23 bases lay between the germline ends. This CDR3 region has 18 residues. Per germline, CDR1 DFQATT and CDR2 SNEGSKA (reference sequence).

This CDR3 reads CASSLELTGNTGELFF. For the CDR3, the DNA is TGTGCCAGCAGCTTAGAGCTGACAGGGAACACCGGGGAGCTGTTTTTT. The chain couples TRBV7-9 to TRBJ2-2, with D possibly matching TRBD1 (6 bases). Germline V gives CDR1 SEHNR, CDR2 FQNEAQ (reference sequence). The ends were cut back, 1 base at V and 1 base at J, with 10 bases in the middle. This CDR3 contains 16 residues. The full variable domain, rest sourced from reference TRBV7-9 and TRBJ2-2, is DTGVSQNPRHKITKRGQNVTFRCDPISEHNRLYWYRQTLGQGPEFLTYFQNEAQLEKSRLLSDRFSAERPKGSFSTLEIQRTEQGDSAMYLCASSLELTGNTGELFFGEGSRLTVL.

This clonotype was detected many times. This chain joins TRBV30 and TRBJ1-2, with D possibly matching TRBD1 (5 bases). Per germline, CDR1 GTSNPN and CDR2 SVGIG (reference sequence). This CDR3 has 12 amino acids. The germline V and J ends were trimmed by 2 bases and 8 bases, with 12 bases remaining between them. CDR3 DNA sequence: TGTGCCTGGAGTAAACAGGCTCAGGGCTACACCTTC. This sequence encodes CAWSKQAQGYTF. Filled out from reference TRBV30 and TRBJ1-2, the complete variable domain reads SQTIHQWPATLVQPVGSPLSLECTVEGTSNPNLYWYRQAAGRGLQLLFYSVGIGQISSEVPQNLSASRPQDRQFILSSKKLLLSDSGFYLCAWSKQAQGYTFGSGTRLTVV.

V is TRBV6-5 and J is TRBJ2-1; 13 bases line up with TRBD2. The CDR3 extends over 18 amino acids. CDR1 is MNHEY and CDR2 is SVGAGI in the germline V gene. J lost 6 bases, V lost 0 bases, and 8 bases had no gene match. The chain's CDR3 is CASSYSRLAGGLLNEQFF. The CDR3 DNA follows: TGTGCCAGCAGTTACTCAAGACTAGCGGGAGGACTTCTCAATGAGCAGTTCTTC.

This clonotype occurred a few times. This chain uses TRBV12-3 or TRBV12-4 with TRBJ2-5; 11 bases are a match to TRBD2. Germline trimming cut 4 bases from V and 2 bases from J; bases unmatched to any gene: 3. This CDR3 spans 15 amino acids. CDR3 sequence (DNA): TGTGCCAGCAGTTGGACTAGCGGGTCTCAAGAGACCCAGTACTTC. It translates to CASSWTSGSQETQYF.

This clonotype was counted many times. CDR3 DNA sequence: TGCGCCAGCAGCTTGTACGGGGGCGGTGAAGCTTTCTTT. It codes for CASSLYGGGEAFF. The J gene is TRBJ1-1, the V gene TRBV5-1; perhaps TRBD1 as D (6 bases). V lost 1 base and J 7 bases, leaving 11 bases between the germline ends. CDR1 is SGHRS, CDR2 YFSETQ, per germline. This CDR3 region has 13 residues.

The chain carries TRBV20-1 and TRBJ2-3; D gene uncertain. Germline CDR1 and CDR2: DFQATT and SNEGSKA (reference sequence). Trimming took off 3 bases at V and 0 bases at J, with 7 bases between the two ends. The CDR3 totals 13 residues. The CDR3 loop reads CSARLGSTDTQYF. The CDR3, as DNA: TGCAGTGCTAGGTTGGGGAGCACAGATACGCAGTATTTT.

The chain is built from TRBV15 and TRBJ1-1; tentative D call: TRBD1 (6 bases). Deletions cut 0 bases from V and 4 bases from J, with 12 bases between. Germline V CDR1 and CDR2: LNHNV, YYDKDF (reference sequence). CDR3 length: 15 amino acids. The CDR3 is CATSRDGGPGTEAFF. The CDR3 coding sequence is TGTGCCACCAGCAGAGATGGGGGGCCTGGCACTGAAGCTTTCTTT.

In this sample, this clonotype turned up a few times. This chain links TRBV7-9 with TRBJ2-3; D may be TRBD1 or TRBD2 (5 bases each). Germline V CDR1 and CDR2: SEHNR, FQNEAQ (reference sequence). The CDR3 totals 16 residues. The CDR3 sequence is CAGARGLALSPDTQYF. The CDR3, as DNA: TGTGCAGGGGCCAGAGGACTCGCGCTATCCCCAGATACGCAGTATTTT.

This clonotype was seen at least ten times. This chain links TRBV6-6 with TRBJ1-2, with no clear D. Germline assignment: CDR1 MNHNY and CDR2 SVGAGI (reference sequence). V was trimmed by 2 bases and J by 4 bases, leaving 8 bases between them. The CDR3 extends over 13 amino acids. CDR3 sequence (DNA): TGTGCCAGCAGTTACGGTGGCAGCTATGGCTACACCTTC. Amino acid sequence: CASSYGGSYGYTF.

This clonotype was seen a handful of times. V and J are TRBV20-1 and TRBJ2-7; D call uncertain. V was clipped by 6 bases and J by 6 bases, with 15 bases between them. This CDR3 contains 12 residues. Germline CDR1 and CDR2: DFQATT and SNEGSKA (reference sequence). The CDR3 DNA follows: TGCAGTGCCAACATAACCCCCCGCGAGCAGTACTTC. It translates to CSANITPREQYF.

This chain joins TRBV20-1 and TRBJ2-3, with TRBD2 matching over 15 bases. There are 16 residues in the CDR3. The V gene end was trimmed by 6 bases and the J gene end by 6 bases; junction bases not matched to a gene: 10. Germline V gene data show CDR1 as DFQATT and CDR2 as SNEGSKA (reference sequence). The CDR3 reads CSASKGLAGGEDTQYF. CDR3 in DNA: TGCAGTGCCTCCAAGGGACTAGCGGGGGGTGAGGATACGCAGTATTTT.

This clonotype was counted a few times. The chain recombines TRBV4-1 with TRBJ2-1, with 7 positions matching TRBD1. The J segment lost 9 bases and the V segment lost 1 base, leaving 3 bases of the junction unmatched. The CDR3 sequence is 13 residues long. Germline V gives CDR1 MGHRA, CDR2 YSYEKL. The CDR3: CASSQADRVEQFF. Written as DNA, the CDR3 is TGCGCCAGCAGCCAAGCCGACAGGGTTGAGCAGTTCTTC.

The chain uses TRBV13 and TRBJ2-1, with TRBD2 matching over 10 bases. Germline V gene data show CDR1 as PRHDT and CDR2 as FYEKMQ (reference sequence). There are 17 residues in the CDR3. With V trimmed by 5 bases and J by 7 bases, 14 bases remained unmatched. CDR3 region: CASSPREVLAGENEQFF. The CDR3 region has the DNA TGTGCCAGCAGCCCGAGAGAAGTGCTAGCGGGGGAAAATGAGCAGTTCTTC. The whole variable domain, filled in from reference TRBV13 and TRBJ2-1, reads AAGVIQSPRHLIKEKRETATLKCYPIPRHDTVYWYQQGPGQDPQFLISFYEKMQSDKGSIPDRFSAQQFSDYHSELNMSSLELGDSALYFCASSPREVLAGENEQFFGPGTRLTVL.